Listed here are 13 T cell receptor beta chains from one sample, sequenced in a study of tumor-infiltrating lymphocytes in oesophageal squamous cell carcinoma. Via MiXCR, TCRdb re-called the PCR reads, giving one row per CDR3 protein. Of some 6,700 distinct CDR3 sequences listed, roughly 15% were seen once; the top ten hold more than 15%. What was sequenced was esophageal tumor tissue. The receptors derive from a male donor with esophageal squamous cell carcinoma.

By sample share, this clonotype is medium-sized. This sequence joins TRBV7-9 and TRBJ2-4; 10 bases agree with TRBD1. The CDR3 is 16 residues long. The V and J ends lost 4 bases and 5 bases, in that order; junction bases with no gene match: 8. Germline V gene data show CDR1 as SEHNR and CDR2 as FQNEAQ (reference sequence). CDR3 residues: CASSSPPGTGENIQYF. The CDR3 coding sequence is TGTGCCAGCAGCTCGCCTCCCGGGACAGGGGAAAACATTCAGTACTTC.

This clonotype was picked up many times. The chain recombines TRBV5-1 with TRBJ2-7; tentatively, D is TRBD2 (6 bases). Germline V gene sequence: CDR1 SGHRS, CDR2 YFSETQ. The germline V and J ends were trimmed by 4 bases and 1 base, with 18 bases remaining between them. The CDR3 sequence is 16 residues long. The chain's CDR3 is CASSEEPLGSSYEQYF. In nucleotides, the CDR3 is TGCGCCAGCAGCGAAGAACCTCTCGGGAGTTCCTACGAGCAGTACTTC. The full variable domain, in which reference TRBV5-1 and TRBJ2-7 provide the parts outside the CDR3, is KAGVTQTPRYLIKTRGQQVTLSCSPISGHRSVSWYQQTPGQGLQFLFEYFSETQRNKGNFPGRFSGRQFSNSRSEMNVSTLELGDSALYLCASSEEPLGSSYEQYFGPGTRLTVT.

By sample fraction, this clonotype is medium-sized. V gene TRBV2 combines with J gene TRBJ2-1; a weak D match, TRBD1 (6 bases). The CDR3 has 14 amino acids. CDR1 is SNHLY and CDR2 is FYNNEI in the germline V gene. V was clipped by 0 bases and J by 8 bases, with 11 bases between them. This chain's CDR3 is CASSEAVGGDEQFF. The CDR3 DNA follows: TGTGCCAGCAGTGAAGCTGTAGGGGGAGATGAGCAGTTCTTC.

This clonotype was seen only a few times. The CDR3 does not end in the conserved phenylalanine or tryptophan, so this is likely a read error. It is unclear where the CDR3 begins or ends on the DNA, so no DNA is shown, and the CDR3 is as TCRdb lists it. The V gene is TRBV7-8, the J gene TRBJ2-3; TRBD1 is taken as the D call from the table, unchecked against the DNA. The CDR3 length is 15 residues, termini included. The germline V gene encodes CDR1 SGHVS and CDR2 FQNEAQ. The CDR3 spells CASSLGGHRTETEYV.

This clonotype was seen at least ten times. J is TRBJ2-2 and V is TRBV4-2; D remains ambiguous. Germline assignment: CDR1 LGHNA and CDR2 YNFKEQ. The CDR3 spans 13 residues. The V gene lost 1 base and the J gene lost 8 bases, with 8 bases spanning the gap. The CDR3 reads CASSQVMWGELFF. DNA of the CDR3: TGTGCCAGCAGCCAAGTTATGTGGGGGGAGCTGTTTTTT.

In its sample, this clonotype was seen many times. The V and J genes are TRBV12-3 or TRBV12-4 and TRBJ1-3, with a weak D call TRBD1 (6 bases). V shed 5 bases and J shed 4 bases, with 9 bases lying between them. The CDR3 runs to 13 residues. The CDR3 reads CASSLGGGNTIYF. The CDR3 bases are TGTGCCAGCAGTCTGGGGGGCGGAAACACCATATATTTT.

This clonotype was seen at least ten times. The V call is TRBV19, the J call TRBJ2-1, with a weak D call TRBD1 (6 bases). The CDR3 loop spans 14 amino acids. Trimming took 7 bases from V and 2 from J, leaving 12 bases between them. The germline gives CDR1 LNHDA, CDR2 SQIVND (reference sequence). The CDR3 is CASTGRGTYNEQFF. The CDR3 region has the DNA TGTGCCAGTACCGGCAGGGGAACCTACAATGAGCAGTTCTTC.

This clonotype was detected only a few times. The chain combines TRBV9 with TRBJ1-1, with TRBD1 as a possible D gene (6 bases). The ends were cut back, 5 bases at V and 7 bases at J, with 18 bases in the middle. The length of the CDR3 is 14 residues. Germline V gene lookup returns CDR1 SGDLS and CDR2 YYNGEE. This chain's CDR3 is CASSLTAEGGEAFF. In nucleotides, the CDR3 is TGTGCCAGCAGTCTGACAGCAGAAGGGGGTGAAGCTTTCTTT.

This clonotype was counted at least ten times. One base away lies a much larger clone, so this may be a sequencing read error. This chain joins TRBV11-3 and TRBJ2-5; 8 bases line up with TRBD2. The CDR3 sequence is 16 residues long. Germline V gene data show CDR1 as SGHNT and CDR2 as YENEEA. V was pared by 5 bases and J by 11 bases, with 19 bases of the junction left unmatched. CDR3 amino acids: CASSLRGLVDGGEQYF. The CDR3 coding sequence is TGTGCCAGCAGCCTAAGGGGACTAGTGGACGGGGGTGAGCAGTACTTC. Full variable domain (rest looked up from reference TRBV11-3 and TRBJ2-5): EAGVVQSPRYKIIEKKQPVAFWCNPISGHNTLYWYLQNLGQGPELLIRYENEEAVDDSQLPKDRFSAERLKGVDSTLKIQPAELGDSAVYLCASSLRGLVDGGEQYFGPGTRLLVL.

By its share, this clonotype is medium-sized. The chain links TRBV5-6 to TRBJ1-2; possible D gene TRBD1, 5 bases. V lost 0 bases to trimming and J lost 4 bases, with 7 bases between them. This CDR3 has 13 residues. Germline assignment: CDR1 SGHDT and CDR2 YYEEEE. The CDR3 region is CASSLGGTYGYTF. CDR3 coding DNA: TGTGCCAGCAGCTTGGGGGGGACCTATGGCTACACCTTC.

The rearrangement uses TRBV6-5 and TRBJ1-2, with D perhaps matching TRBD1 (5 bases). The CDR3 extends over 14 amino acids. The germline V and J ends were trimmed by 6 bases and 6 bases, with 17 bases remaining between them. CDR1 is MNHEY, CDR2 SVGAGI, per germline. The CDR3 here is CASRDRGLPDGYTF. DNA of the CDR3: TGTGCCAGCAGAGACCGGGGCTTACCAGATGGCTACACCTTC.

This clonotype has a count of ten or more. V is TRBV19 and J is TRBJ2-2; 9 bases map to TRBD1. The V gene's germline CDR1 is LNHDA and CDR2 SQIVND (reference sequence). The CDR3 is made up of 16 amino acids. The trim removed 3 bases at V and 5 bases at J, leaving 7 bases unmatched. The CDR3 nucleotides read TGTGCCAGTAGTATTGGGGGACAGGGAGGGACCGGGGAGCTGTTTTTT. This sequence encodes CASSIGGQGGTGELFF.

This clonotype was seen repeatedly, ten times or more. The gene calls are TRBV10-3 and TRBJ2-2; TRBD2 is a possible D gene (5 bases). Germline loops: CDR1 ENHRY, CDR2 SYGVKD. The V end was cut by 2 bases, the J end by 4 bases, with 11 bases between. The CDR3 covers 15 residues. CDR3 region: CAISEAHRGTGELFF. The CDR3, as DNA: TGTGCCATCAGTGAGGCGCACCGGGGCACCGGGGAGCTGTTTTTT.